The 27 T cell receptor beta chains below come from one sample, sequenced in a study of shared clonotypes between healthy human individuals. Profiling relied on immunoSEQ multiplex PCR, and the TCRdb table lists in-frame clones only, not all of them. The repertoire holds about 1 million clones, with approximately 70% as singletons. Sequences were obtained from memory CD4+ T cells sorted from blood. Sample subset: CD45RA-negative fraction. The receptors were sampled from a man aged 18 to 35 in good health.

V gene TRBV2 combines with J gene TRBJ2-7, with 10 bases lining up with TRBD1. V shed 6 bases, J shed 2 bases, and the junction held 4 bases outside the gene matches. The length of the CDR3 is 14 residues. From germline, CDR1 is SNHLY and CDR2 FYNNEI. The CDR3 region has the DNA TGTGCCAGCAGCGTAGGGACAGGGGCCTACGAGCAGTACTTC. It translates to CASSVGTGAYEQYF.

The chain carries TRBV10-3 and TRBJ1-5, with TRBD1 matching 8 bases. Germline loops: CDR1 ENHRY, CDR2 SYGVKD. The CDR3 consists of 13 residues. The ends lost 10 bases at V and 5 bases at J; junction bases unmatched: 7. CDR3 nucleotides: TGTGCCAGCCGGACAGGGTGGGATCAGCCCCAGCATTTT. Translation gives CASRTGWDQPQHF.

The genes are TRBV6-1 and TRBJ1-5; D is uncertain. The V end lost 6 bases, the J end lost 6 bases, and 6 bases lay between the germline ends. Germline V gene data show CDR1 as MNHNS and CDR2 as SASEGT. The CDR3 runs 11 residues. The CDR3 loop reads CASSGSQPQHF. CDR3 DNA: TGTGCCAGCAGCGGGAGTCAGCCCCAGCATTTT.

This clone was counted between two and nine times. The chain combines TRBV7-2 with TRBJ2-5; 10 bases fit TRBD2. The V segment lost 3 bases and the J segment 6 bases; nucleotides outside the gene matches: 13. Per the germline V gene, CDR1 is SGHTA and CDR2 is FQGNSA. The CDR3 spans 17 residues. The CDR3: CASSLGPSGGASKTQYF. The CDR3 DNA sequence: TGTGCCAGCAGCTTGGGGCCCAGCGGGGGGGCATCGAAGACCCAGTACTTC.

At least ten counts were recorded for this clone. The J gene is TRBJ1-3, the V gene TRBV28; tentatively, D is TRBD1 (5 bases). Germline assignment: CDR1 MDHEN and CDR2 SYDVKM. The CDR3 runs 17 residues. Deletions cut 5 bases from V and 1 base from J, with 18 bases between. This CDR3 is CASSPPFGRDSGNTIYF. In DNA, the CDR3 is TGTGCCAGCAGTCCCCCTTTTGGCAGGGATTCTGGAAACACCATATATTTT.

As for this clone: Within the sample, other DNA sequences also encode this same CDR3. The chain carries TRBV6-5 and TRBJ2-3; no reliable D call. V dropped 0 bases and J dropped 2 bases, with 9 bases sitting between them. Germline CDR1 reads MNHEY; CDR2 reads SVGAGI. The CDR3 length is 15 residues. Written as DNA, the CDR3 is TGTGCCAGCAGTTACTCGTTGGCTGTCACAGATACGCAGTATTTT. Translated: CASSYSLAVTDTQYF.

Notes on this clone: This may be a read error: a much more frequent sequence differs by one nucleotide. This chain joins TRBV6-6 and TRBJ2-5, with unresolved D. The germline V gene encodes CDR1 MNHNY and CDR2 SVGAGI (reference sequence). V lost 6 bases and J 2 bases, leaving 4 bases between the germline ends. The CDR3 has 11 amino acids. The CDR3 reads CASSIQETQYF. DNA for the CDR3: TGTGCCAGCAGCATACAAGAGACCCAGTACTTC.

V and J are TRBV5-5 and TRBJ2-2; 7 bases line up with TRBD1. The CDR3 loop spans 16 amino acids. J gave up 0 bases and V 1 base, and 3 bases lay outside the gene matches. Germline V gives CDR1 SGHKS, CDR2 YYEKEE (reference sequence). CDR3: CASSLLGQSNTGELFF. The CDR3, as DNA: TGTGCCAGCAGCTTGTTGGGACAGTCGAACACCGGGGAGCTGTTTTTT.

As to this clone: At the DNA level, this CDR3 is encoded by other sequences in the same sample as well. V and J are TRBV19 and TRBJ1-1; D unresolved. This CDR3 is 12 amino acids long. V lost 3 bases and J 2 bases, leaving 4 bases between the germline ends. CDR1 is LNHDA, CDR2 SQIVND, per germline (reference sequence). In nucleotides, the CDR3 is TGTGCCAGTAGTATGGGAAACACTGAAGCTTTCTTT. Amino acid sequence: CASSMGNTEAFF.

This clone came up a few times. It is unclear where the CDR3 begins or ends on the DNA, so no DNA is shown, and the CDR3 is as TCRdb lists it. The chain uses TRBV28 and TRBJ1-2; the listed D gene, TRBD1, was not tested against the DNA. The V gene's germline CDR1 is MDHEN and CDR2 SYDVKM. The CDR3 has 14 amino acids, counting both end residues. This chain's CDR3 is CASSSSGTDYGYTF.

This sequence joins TRBV5-1 and TRBJ1-6, with 7 positions matching TRBD1. In germline, CDR1 is SGHRS, CDR2 YFSETQ. The CDR3 totals 16 residues. V lost 4 bases, J lost 8 bases, and 12 bases stayed unmatched. The CDR3 reads CASSNPTGIADSPLHF. The CDR3 DNA reads as TGCGCCAGCAGCAACCCGACAGGGATCGCGGATTCACCCCTCCACTTT.

This clone was observed a single time. This chain's CDR3 is CASSLNMAAQETQYF. DNA for the CDR3: TGTGCCAGTAGTTTAAATATGGCAGCCCAAGAGACCCAGTACTTC. This chain uses TRBV19 with TRBJ2-5; D gene ambiguous. The germline CDR1 and CDR2 sequences are LNHDA and SQIVND (reference sequence). The CDR3 consists of 15 residues. Trimming took 5 bases from V and 1 from J, leaving 14 bases between them.

The J gene is TRBJ1-2, the V gene TRBV28, with D possibly being TRBD1 (5 bases). Germline V gene sequence: CDR1 MDHEN, CDR2 SYDVKM. The CDR3 spans 13 residues. V lost 6 bases to trimming and J lost 2 bases, with 10 bases between them. The CDR3 DNA reads as TGTGCCAGCAGCTCAGGGACCAACTATGGCTACACCTTC. Translated, it gives CASSSGTNYGYTF.

This clone was seen more than once but under ten times. The J gene is TRBJ1-2, the V gene TRBV5-3, with D perhaps matching TRBD1 (6 bases). TRBV5-3 is annotated as an ORF whose role is uncertain. The V end lost 0 bases, the J end lost 8 bases, and 23 bases lay between the germline ends. The length of the CDR3 is 17 residues. The CDR3, as DNA: TGTGCCAGAAGCTTGGAGACATTAGGGGGAGTTATGATGGGCTACACCTTC. Protein product: CARSLETLGGVMMGYTF.

The CDR3 bases are TGTGCCAGCAGCTTAGGCAGCGGGGGGGTTCAAGAGACCCAGTACTTC. This translates into CASSLGSGGVQETQYF. V is TRBV7-9 and J is TRBJ2-5; 10 nucleotides align to TRBD2. The V segment lost 1 base and the J segment 2 bases; nucleotides outside the gene matches: 4. Germline CDR1 is SEHNR and CDR2 is FQNEAQ (reference sequence). The CDR3 is 16 amino acids.

A single count supports this clone. The CDR3 sequence is CASSLGQGRVGSYNSPLHF. The CDR3 nucleotides are TGTGCCAGCAGCTTAGGACAGGGCAGAGTCGGATCCTATAATTCACCCCTCCACTTT. J is TRBJ1-6 and V is TRBV7-9; 7 bases fit TRBD1. Trimming at V came to 1 base and at J to 1 base, leaving 10 bases not matched to a gene. From germline, CDR1 is SEHNR and CDR2 FQNEAQ (reference sequence). The CDR3 consists of 19 residues.

The chain uses TRBV7-9 and TRBJ2-5, with D maybe TRBD2 (6 bases). This CDR3 has 13 residues. Germline V gene lookup returns CDR1 SEHNR and CDR2 FQNEAQ (reference sequence). The V and J ends lost 8 bases and 5 bases respectively, with 15 bases between them. CDR3 residues: CASSRGIAETQYF. CDR3 sequence (DNA): TGTGCCAGCTCCCGGGGGATCGCGGAGACCCAGTACTTC.

The chain employs TRBV23-1 and TRBJ2-1; possibly TRBD1 or TRBD2 for D (6 bases each). TRBV23-1 is flagged as an ORF with uncertain function. The length of the CDR3 is 13 residues. V was clipped by 2 bases and J by 7 bases, with 9 bases between them. The CDR3 region has the DNA TGCGCCAGCAGTCAAACGGGGGCAAATGAGCAGTTCTTC. Translation: CASSQTGANEQFF.

The V and J genes are TRBV2 and TRBJ2-2, with 7 nucleotides matching TRBD2. Germline V gives CDR1 SNHLY, CDR2 FYNNEI. CDR3 length equals 13 residues. The ends lost 6 bases at V and 7 bases at J; junction bases unmatched: 5. CDR3 sequence: CASSWQRGGELFF. As DNA, the CDR3 is TGTGCCAGCAGCTGGCAGCGGGGCGGGGAGCTGTTTTTT.

The table lists this clone with many counts. V and J are TRBV5-4 and TRBJ2-7; possible D gene TRBD2, 5 bases. The CDR3 is 13 residues long. Trimming shortened V by 1 base and J by 9 bases, and 14 bases separated the two germline ends. CDR1 is SGHNT, CDR2 YYREEE, per germline (reference sequence). The CDR3 loop is CASSLSSAAGQYF. CDR3 DNA sequence: TGTGCCAGCAGCTTGAGTAGCGCCGCGGGGCAGTACTTC. The variable domain in full, with the rest retrieved from reference TRBV5-4 and TRBJ2-7, is ETGVTQSPTHLIKTRGQQVTLRCSSQSGHNTVSWYQQALGQGPQFIFQYYREEENGRGNFPPRFSGLQFPNYSSELNVNALELDDSALYLCASSLSSAAGQYFGPGTRLTVT.

The chain recombines TRBV19 with TRBJ2-1; 7 bases agree with TRBD1. The V gene's germline CDR1 is LNHDA and CDR2 SQIVND (reference sequence). V shed 6 bases and J 1 base; nucleotides not matched to a gene: 21. The CDR3 length is 20 residues. CDR3 nucleotide sequence: TGTGCCAGTAGCAAGAGCGTCTTATTCCAACAGGGGACATCCTACAATGAGCAGTTCTTC. Protein sequence: CASSKSVLFQQGTSYNEQFF.

Written as DNA, the CDR3 is TGTGCCAGCAGTCTAGGGAATAGGAACTATGGCTACACCTTC. As protein: CASSLGNRNYGYTF. The chain combines TRBV28 with TRBJ1-2; no firm D call. Looked up from germline, CDR1 is MDHEN and CDR2 is SYDVKM. The CDR3 runs 14 residues. V was trimmed by 5 bases and J by 2 bases, leaving 12 bases between them.

The chain uses TRBV6-4 and TRBJ2-7; D remains ambiguous. V dropped 0 bases and J dropped 0 bases, with 15 bases sitting between them. CDR1 and CDR2 from the germline V gene are MRHNA and SNTAGT. This CDR3 contains 17 residues. The CDR3 region has the DNA TGTGCCAGCAGTGACTCGATCGAGGTATACTTCTCCTACGAGCAGTACTTC. Translation gives CASSDSIEVYFSYEQYF.

The chain combines TRBV2 with TRBJ1-2; D is uncertain. The germline gives CDR1 SNHLY, CDR2 FYNNEI. The germline V and J ends were trimmed by 6 bases and 4 bases, with 12 bases remaining between them. CDR3 length: 13 amino acids. CDR3 sequence (DNA): TGTGCCAGCAGGGCCAGGTTGGCCTATGGCTACACCTTC. It is translated as CASRARLAYGYTF. Supplemented by reference TRBV2 and TRBJ1-2, the full variable domain reads EPEVTQTPSHQVTQMGQEVILRCVPISNHLYFYWYRQILGQKVEFLVSFYNNEISEKSEIFDDQFSVERPDGSNFTLKIRSTKLEDSAMYFCASRARLAYGYTFGSGTRLTVV.

V usage is TRBV2 and J usage is TRBJ1-2, with 8 bases that match TRBD1. The CDR3 is 16 residues long. CDR1 is SNHLY, CDR2 FYNNEI, per germline. V shed 4 bases and J 1 base; nucleotides not matched to a gene: 8. The CDR3 is CASSVPGGGNNYGYTF. DNA of the CDR3: TGTGCCAGCAGTGTTCCAGGGGGCGGTAATAACTATGGCTACACCTTC.

This chain links TRBV30 with TRBJ1-5; D unresolved. The CDR3 length is 14 residues. V dropped 1 base and J dropped 5 bases, with 12 bases sitting between them. The germline gives CDR1 GTSNPN, CDR2 SVGIG (reference sequence). The CDR3 loop is CAWSGREGYQPQHF. CDR3 nucleotide sequence: TGTGCCTGGAGTGGCCGGGAGGGTTATCAGCCCCAGCATTTT.

The CDR3 here is CAWRGGKYEQYF. The CDR3 nucleotides read TGTGCCTGGCGGGGGGGGAAGTACGAGCAGTACTTC. The chain carries TRBV30 and TRBJ2-7; 8 bases match TRBD2. The V segment lost 5 bases and the J segment 4 bases; nucleotides outside the gene matches: 4. CDR1 is GTSNPN, CDR2 SVGIG, per germline (reference sequence). This CDR3 is built from 12 residues.